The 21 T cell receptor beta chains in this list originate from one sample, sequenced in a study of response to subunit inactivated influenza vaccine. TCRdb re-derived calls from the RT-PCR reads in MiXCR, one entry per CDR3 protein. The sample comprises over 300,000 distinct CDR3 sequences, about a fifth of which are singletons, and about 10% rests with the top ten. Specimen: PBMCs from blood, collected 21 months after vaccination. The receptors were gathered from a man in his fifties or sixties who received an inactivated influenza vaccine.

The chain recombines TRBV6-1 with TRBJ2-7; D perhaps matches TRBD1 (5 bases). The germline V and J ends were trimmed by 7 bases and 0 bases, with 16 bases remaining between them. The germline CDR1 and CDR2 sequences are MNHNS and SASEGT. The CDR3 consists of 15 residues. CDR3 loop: CASTIYKGPSYEQYF. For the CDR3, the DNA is TGTGCCAGCACCATATACAAGGGGCCCTCCTACGAGCAGTACTTC.

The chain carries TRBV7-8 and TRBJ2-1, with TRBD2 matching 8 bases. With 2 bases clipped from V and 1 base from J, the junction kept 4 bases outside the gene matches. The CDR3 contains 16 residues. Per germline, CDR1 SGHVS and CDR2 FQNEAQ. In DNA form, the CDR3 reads TGTGCCAGCAGCTTATACCGGGGGGGATCCTACAATGAGCAGTTCTTC. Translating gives CASSLYRGGSYNEQFF.

The CDR3 nucleotides read TGCGCCAGCAGCTTTGGAAATGCTTTAGGGGATGAGCAGTTCTTC. This translates into CASSFGNALGDEQFF. The genes are TRBV5-1 and TRBJ2-1, with D possibly matching TRBD1 (5 bases). The germline V gene encodes CDR1 SGHRS and CDR2 YFSETQ. Trimming left V 2 bases short and J 8 bases short, with 17 bases between. The CDR3 covers 15 residues.

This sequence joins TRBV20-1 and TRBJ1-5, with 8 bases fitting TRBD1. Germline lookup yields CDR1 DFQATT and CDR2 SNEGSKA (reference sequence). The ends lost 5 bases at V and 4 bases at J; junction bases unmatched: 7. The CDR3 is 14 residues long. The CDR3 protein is CSAQVGQGNQPQHF. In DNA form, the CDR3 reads TGCAGTGCTCAAGTTGGACAGGGTAATCAGCCCCAGCATTTT.

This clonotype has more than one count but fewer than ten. In nucleotides, the CDR3 is TGTGCCAGCAGATTAACTCGGGGAGGGAACACTGAAGCTTTCTTT. This gives the protein CASRLTRGGNTEAFF. The chain joins TRBV28 to TRBJ1-1; D gene ambiguous. This CDR3 region has 15 residues. V lost 6 bases to trimming and J lost 1 base, with 15 bases between them. The germline V gene encodes CDR1 MDHEN and CDR2 SYDVKM.

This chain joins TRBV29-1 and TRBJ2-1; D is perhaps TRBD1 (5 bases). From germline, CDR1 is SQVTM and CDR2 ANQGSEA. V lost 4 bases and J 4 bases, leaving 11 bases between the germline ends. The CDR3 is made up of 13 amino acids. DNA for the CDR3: TGCAGCGTTGCCAGGGCCCGATACAATGAGCAGTTCTTC. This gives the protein CSVARARYNEQFF.

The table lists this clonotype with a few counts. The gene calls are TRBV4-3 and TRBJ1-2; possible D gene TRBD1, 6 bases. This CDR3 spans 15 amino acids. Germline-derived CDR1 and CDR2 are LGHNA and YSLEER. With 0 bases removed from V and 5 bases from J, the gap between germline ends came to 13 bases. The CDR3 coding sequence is TGCGCCAGCAGCCAAGATCTAGGGGGTTTTTATGGCTACACCTTC. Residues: CASSQDLGGFYGYTF.

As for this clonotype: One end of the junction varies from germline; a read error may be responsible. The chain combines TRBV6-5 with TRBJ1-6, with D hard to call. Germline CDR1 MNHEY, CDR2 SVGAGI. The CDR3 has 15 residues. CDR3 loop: CASSYLSQKNSSLHF. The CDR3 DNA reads TGTGCCAGCAGTTACCTCTCACAGAAGAATTCATCCCTCCACTTT.

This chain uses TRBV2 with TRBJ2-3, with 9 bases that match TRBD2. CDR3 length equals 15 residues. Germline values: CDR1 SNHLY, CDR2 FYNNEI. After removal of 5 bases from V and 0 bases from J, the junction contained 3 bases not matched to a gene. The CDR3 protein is CASSHSGGSTDTQYF. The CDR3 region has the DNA TGTGCCAGCAGTCATAGCGGGGGAAGCACAGATACGCAGTATTTT. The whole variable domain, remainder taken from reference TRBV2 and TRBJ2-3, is EPEVTQTPSHQVTQMGQEVILRCVPISNHLYFYWYRQILGQKVEFLVSFYNNEISEKSEIFDDQFSVERPDGSNFTLKIRSTKLEDSAMYFCASSHSGGSTDTQYFGPGTRLTVL.

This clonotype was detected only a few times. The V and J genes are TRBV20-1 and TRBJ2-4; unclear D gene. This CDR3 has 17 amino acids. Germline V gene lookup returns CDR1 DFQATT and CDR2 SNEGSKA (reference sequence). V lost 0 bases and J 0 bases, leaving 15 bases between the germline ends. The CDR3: CSARDLRQILAKNIQYF. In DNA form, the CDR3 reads TGCAGTGCTAGAGATCTTAGGCAGATCTTAGCCAAAAACATTCAGTACTTC.

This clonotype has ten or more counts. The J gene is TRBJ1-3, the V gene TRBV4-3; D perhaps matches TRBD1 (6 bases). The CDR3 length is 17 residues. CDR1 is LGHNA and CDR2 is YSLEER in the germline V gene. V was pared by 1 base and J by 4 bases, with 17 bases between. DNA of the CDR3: TGCGCCAGCAGCCAAGCAATTCCAGGGGCGGCGGGAAACACCATATATTTT. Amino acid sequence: CASSQAIPGAAGNTIYF.

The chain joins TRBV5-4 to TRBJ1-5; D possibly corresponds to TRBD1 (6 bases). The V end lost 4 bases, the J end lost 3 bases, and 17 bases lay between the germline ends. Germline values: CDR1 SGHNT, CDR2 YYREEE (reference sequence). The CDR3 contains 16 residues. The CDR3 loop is CASSKGPGQINQPQHF. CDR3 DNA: TGTGCCAGCAGCAAGGGACCCGGACAGATCAATCAGCCCCAGCATTTT.

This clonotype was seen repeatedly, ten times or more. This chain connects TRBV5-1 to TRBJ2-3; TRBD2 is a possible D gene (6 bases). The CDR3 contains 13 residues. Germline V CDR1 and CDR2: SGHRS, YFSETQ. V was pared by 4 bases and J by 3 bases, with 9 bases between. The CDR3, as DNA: TGCGCCAGCAGCGTCGGAGGGACAGATACGCAGTATTTT. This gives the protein CASSVGGTDTQYF.

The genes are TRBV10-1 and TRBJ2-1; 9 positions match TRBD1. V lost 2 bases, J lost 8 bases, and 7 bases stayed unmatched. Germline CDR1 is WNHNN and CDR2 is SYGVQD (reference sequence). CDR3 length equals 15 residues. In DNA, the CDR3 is TGCGCCAGCAGTGAGGGGGACAGGGTTCTGGATGAGCAGTTCTTC. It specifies CASSEGDRVLDEQFF.

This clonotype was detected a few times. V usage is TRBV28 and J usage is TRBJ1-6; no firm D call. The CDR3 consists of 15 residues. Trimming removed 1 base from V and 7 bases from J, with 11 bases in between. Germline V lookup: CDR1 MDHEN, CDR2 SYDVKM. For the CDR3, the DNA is TGTGCCAGCAGTTTATTGACTTTCGAGAATTCACCCCTCCACTTT. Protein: CASSLLTFENSPLHF.

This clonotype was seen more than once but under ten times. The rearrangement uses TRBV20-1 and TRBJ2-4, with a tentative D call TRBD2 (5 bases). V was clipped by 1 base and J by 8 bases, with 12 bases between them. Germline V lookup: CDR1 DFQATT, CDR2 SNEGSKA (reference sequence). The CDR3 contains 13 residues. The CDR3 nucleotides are TGCAGTGCTAGAGCGGACTCTACGGACATTCAGTACTTC. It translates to CSARADSTDIQYF.

The CDR3 region is CASSVGQGTNYGYTF. In DNA form, the CDR3 reads TGTGCCAGCAGCGTAGGCCAGGGGACCAACTATGGCTACACCTTC. The V and J genes are TRBV9 and TRBJ1-2, with D tentatively TRBD1 (6 bases). V shed 0 bases and J shed 2 bases, with 11 bases lying between them. Germline V lookup: CDR1 SGDLS, CDR2 YYNGEE. The CDR3 is 15 residues long. Filled out from reference TRBV9 and TRBJ1-2, the complete variable domain reads DSGVTQTPKHLITATGQRVTLRCSPRSGDLSVYWYQQSLDQGLQFLIQYYNGEERAKGNILERFSAQQFPDLHSELNLSSLELGDSALYFCASSVGQGTNYGYTFGSGTRLTVV.

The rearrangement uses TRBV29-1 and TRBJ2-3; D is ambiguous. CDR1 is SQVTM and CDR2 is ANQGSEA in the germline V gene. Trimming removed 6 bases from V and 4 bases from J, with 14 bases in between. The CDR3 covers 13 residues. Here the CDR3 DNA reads TGCAGCGTAGGGCCACTCAGAGCAGATACGCAGTATTTT. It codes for CSVGPLRADTQYF.

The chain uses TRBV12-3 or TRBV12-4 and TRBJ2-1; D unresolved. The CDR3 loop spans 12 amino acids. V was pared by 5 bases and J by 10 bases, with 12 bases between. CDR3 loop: CASSPSLYEQFF. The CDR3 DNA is TGTGCCAGCAGTCCCTCCCTATACGAGCAGTTCTTC.

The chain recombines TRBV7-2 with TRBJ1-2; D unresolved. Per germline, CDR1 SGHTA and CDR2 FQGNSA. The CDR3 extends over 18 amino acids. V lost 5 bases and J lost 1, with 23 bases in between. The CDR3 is CASSSPKGGRRINYGYTF. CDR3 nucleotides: TGTGCCAGCAGCAGCCCTAAAGGAGGGCGTCGGATTAACTATGGCTACACCTTC.

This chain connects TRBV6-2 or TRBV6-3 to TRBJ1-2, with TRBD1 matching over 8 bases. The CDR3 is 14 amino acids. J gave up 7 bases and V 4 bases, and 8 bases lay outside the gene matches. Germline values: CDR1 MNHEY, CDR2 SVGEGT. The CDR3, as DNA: TGTGCCAGCAGTTTTGGACAGGGAGGGGCTGGCTACACCTTC. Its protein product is CASSFGQGGAGYTF.